These 32 T cell receptor beta chains came from one sample sequenced in a study of blood T cell repertoires in COVID-19. The data were produced by immunoSEQ multiplex PCR, yet TCRdb's version contains in-frame clones alone and is incomplete. The repertoire has some 290,000 clones, about 90% of them found once; the top ten carry around 10%. The sequencing input was peripheral blood. The receptors derive from a woman under 40 with COVID-19, enrolled during active disease.

This clone was picked up one time. CDR3 DNA sequence: TGTGCCAGCCCCCCCGGACAGGGGACAGCGGGGTTCTCCTACAATGAGCAGTTCTTC. Residues: CASPPGQGTAGFSYNEQFF. The genes are TRBV28 and TRBJ2-1, with 9 positions matching TRBD1. V lost 8 bases and J lost 0; bases outside the gene matches: 17. The CDR3 sequence is 19 residues long. Germline lookup yields CDR1 MDHEN and CDR2 SYDVKM.

A single count supports this clone. V gene TRBV5-1 combines with J gene TRBJ1-2; 7 nucleotides align to TRBD1. Trimming took 6 bases from V and 1 from J; bases not matched to a gene: 6. This CDR3 comprises 14 residues. Germline CDR1 reads SGHRS; CDR2 reads YFSETQ. The CDR3 region has the DNA TGCGCCAGCACGCCGGGACAGTATAACTATGGCTACACCTTC. As protein: CASTPGQYNYGYTF.

The chain carries TRBV20-1 and TRBJ2-7; possibly TRBD1 for D (5 bases). The V end was cut by 5 bases, the J end by 4 bases, with 9 bases between. The CDR3 spans 11 residues. Per the germline V gene, CDR1 is DFQATT and CDR2 is SNEGSKA (reference sequence). In nucleotides, the CDR3 is TGCAGTGCTGGACACATTTACGAGCAGTACTTC. It is translated as CSAGHIYEQYF.

This rearrangement joins TRBV27 to TRBJ2-3; weak D call: TRBD2 (6 bases). Germline CDR1 and CDR2: MNHEY and SMNVEV (reference sequence). This CDR3 spans 15 amino acids. The ends were cut back, 2 bases at V and 4 bases at J, with 13 bases in the middle. DNA for the CDR3: TGTGCCAGCAGTTTAACGGGAGCGGAAGCAGATACGCAGTATTTT. This sequence encodes CASSLTGAEADTQYF.

This clone has a single count. This rearrangement joins TRBV5-1 to TRBJ2-2, with 10 bases that match TRBD2. This CDR3 region has 16 residues. Germline V CDR1 and CDR2: SGHRS, YFSETQ. With 6 bases clipped from V and 0 bases from J, the junction kept 5 bases outside the gene matches. CDR3 bases: TGCGCCAGCACACGACTAGCGGGTACGAACACCGGGGAGCTGTTTTTT. Translation gives CASTRLAGTNTGELFF.

The chain joins TRBV5-4 to TRBJ2-5; D may be TRBD1 (5 bases). Germline loops: CDR1 SGHNT, CDR2 YYREEE (reference sequence). CDR3 length: 15 amino acids. V lost 4 bases and J 1 base, leaving 14 bases between the germline ends. CDR3 sequence: CASSQGGQRQETQYF. The DNA of the CDR3 is TGTGCCAGCAGCCAGGGTGGTCAGCGCCAAGAGACCCAGTACTTC.

V gene TRBV6-5 combines with J gene TRBJ1-2; 9 bases align to TRBD1. The germline V gene encodes CDR1 MNHEY and CDR2 SVGAGI. This CDR3 region has 15 residues. V was clipped by 6 bases and J by 8 bases; unmatched bases: 13. In DNA form, the CDR3 reads TGTGCCAGCAGGGGACAGGGTGTCCCCTCGGGAGGCTACACCTTC. Protein: CASRGQGVPSGGYTF.

The J gene is TRBJ2-3, the V gene TRBV5-4, with D possibly TRBD2 on 6 matching bases. V was clipped by 4 bases and J by 3 bases, with 12 bases between them. Germline values: CDR1 SGHNT, CDR2 YYREEE (reference sequence). The CDR3 length is 14 residues. The CDR3 spells CASSKDGRTDTQYF. In nucleotides, the CDR3 is TGTGCCAGCAGCAAAGATGGGAGGACAGATACGCAGTATTTT.

The chain has TRBV4-3 and TRBJ1-3, with 7 bases lining up with TRBD1. Germline V gene sequence: CDR1 LGHNA, CDR2 YSLEER. The junction had 2 bases not matched to a gene; V was cut back by 0 bases and J by 0 bases. The CDR3 loop spans 16 amino acids. CDR3 sequence: CASSQDRDSSGNTIYF. For the CDR3, the DNA is TGCGCCAGCAGCCAAGATCGGGACAGCTCTGGAAACACCATATATTTT.

The V call is TRBV18, the J call TRBJ2-6; TRBD2 matches 12 bases. This CDR3 contains 17 residues. V shed 6 bases and J 1 base; nucleotides not matched to a gene: 4. From germline, CDR1 is KGHSH and CDR2 LQKENI. Here the CDR3 reads CASSRLAGESGANVLTF. The CDR3 region has the DNA TGTGCCAGCTCCCGACTAGCGGGAGAATCTGGGGCCAACGTCCTGACTTTC.

The V call is TRBV9, the J call TRBJ2-7, with 7 positions matching TRBD2. This CDR3 spans 15 amino acids. Germline-derived CDR1 and CDR2 are SGDLS and YYNGEE. Trimming at V came to 2 bases and at J to 5 bases, leaving 10 bases not matched to a gene. CDR3 DNA: TGTGCCAGCAGCGTCGGTACCACTAGCGTCCACGAGCAGTACTTC. Translated: CASSVGTTSVHEQYF.

This chain connects TRBV18 to TRBJ2-2; the match to TRBD2 covers 14 bases. V lost 4 bases to trimming and J lost 5 bases; unmatched junction nucleotides: 9. This CDR3 is built from 18 residues. CDR1 KGHSH and CDR2 LQKENI come from the germline V gene. CDR3 residues: CASSQGLAGASGTGELFF. The CDR3 DNA reads TGTGCCAGCTCACAGGGACTAGCGGGAGCATCTGGGACCGGGGAGCTGTTTTTT. Drawing the rest from reference TRBV18 and TRBJ2-2, the complete variable domain is NAGVMQNPRHLVRRRGQEARLRCSPMKGHSHVYWYRQLPEEGLKFMVYLQKENIIDESGMPKERFSAEFPKEGPSILRIQQVVRGDSAAYFCASSQGLAGASGTGELFFGEGSRLTVL.

J is TRBJ1-1 and V is TRBV7-2, with 9 bases aligning to TRBD1. The germline gives CDR1 SGHTA, CDR2 FQGNSA. The V gene end was trimmed by 5 bases and the J gene end by 5 bases; junction bases not matched to a gene: 12. The CDR3 has 16 residues. For the CDR3, the DNA is TGTGCCAGCAGCCCTTACAGGGGGCGGATTGGTACTGAAGCTTTCTTT. It translates to CASSPYRGRIGTEAFF. The variable domain in full, completed from reference TRBV7-2 and TRBJ1-1, reads GAGVSQSPSNKVTEKGKDVELRCDPISGHTALYWYRQSLGQGLEFLIYFQGNSAPDKSGLPSDRFSAERTGGSVSTLTIQRTQQEDSAVYLCASSPYRGRIGTEAFFGQGTRLTVV.

The rearrangement links TRBV7-8 to TRBJ2-3, with a weak D call TRBD2 (6 bases). Germline CDR1 SGHVS, CDR2 FQNEAQ. Trimming pared 5 bases from V and 0 bases from J, leaving 12 bases between. The CDR3 covers 15 residues. As DNA, the CDR3 is TGTGCCAGCAGCCTTAGCGGTTCTAGCACAGATACGCAGTATTTT. Its translation: CASSLSGSSTDTQYF.

The genes are TRBV6-5 and TRBJ1-6, with TRBD1 matching over 8 bases. The V gene's germline CDR1 is MNHEY and CDR2 SVGAGI. V shed 5 bases and J 7 bases; nucleotides not matched to a gene: 4. The CDR3 is 14 amino acids. The CDR3 region has the DNA TGTGCCAGCAGTCAGGGGGCGCGGAATTCACCCCTCCACTTT. Protein sequence: CASSQGARNSPLHF.

The CDR3 here is CAWSVMGGNTGELFF. Here the CDR3 DNA reads TGTGCCTGGAGTGTGATGGGGGGGAACACCGGGGAGCTGTTTTTT. The chain carries TRBV30 and TRBJ2-2; D possibly corresponds to TRBD2 (6 bases). This CDR3 has 15 residues. CDR1 and CDR2 (germline): GTSNPN, SVGIG (reference sequence). The V end lost 0 bases, the J end lost 1 base, and 9 bases lay between the germline ends.

The chain is built from TRBV11-2 and TRBJ2-7; 8 bases are shared with TRBD1. V lost 3 bases and J lost 1; bases outside the gene matches: 5. CDR1 is SGHAT and CDR2 is FQNNGV in the germline V gene. The CDR3 contains 15 residues. The CDR3 region has the DNA TGTGCCAGCAGCTTTCTCCGGGACAGGTCCTACGAGCAGTACTTC. Protein: CASSFLRDRSYEQYF.

V and J are TRBV6-1 and TRBJ2-7, with 10 bases aligning to TRBD2. V shed 0 bases and J 3 bases; nucleotides not matched to a gene: 2. The CDR3 is 15 residues long. Looked up from germline, CDR1 is MNHNS and CDR2 is SASEGT. CDR3 DNA sequence: TGTGCCAGCAGTGAAGCGGGACTAGCGCTCTACGAGCAGTACTTC. Translated, it gives CASSEAGLALYEQYF.

Comments on this clone: The same CDR3 is also encoded by other DNA sequences in this sample. The chain is built from TRBV2 and TRBJ2-5, with a tentative D call TRBD1 (6 bases). The CDR3 is 12 residues long. V was cut by 4 bases and J by 5 bases, with 8 bases left in between. The germline gives CDR1 SNHLY, CDR2 FYNNEI. CDR3 protein: CASSVRGETQYF. CDR3 in DNA: TGTGCCAGCAGTGTAAGGGGGGAGACCCAGTACTTC.

The genes are TRBV5-6 and TRBJ1-3; D is perhaps TRBD1 (5 bases). CDR1 SGHDT and CDR2 YYEEEE come from the germline V gene. The ends were cut back, 4 bases at V and 5 bases at J, with 13 bases in the middle. The CDR3 is made up of 14 amino acids. The CDR3 reads CASSPIGARNTIYF. The CDR3 DNA reads as TGTGCCAGCAGCCCGATAGGGGCACGAAACACCATATATTTT.

CDR3 nucleotide sequence: TGTGCCAGCAGCTTAGCCCCGGGACTAGAATACTACATTCAGTACTTC. This translates into CASSLAPGLEYYIQYF. The V call is TRBV7-2, the J call TRBJ2-4, with 8 bases that match TRBD2. V trimming: 0 bases; J trimming: 8 bases; junction bases outside the gene matches: 9. The CDR3 extends over 16 amino acids. CDR1 and CDR2 (germline): SGHTA, FQGNSA.

The chain couples TRBV29-1 to TRBJ2-5; TRBD2 aligns across 9 bases. V shed 7 bases and J 5 bases; nucleotides not matched to a gene: 8. The length of the CDR3 is 13 residues. Per the germline V gene, CDR1 is SQVTM and CDR2 is ANQGSEA. The CDR3 sequence: CSAGTSLIETQYF. The CDR3 nucleotides are TGCAGCGCCGGGACTAGCCTTATTGAGACCCAGTACTTC.

This clone has more than one count but fewer than ten. This chain connects TRBV29-1 to TRBJ2-1; possible D gene TRBD2, 6 bases. V was shortened by 3 bases and J by 0 bases, with 12 bases between the two germline ends. This CDR3 has 15 residues. Germline CDR1 SQVTM, CDR2 ANQGSEA. The CDR3 DNA reads as TGCAGCGTTGAGGCTAGCGTGAGCTCCTACAATGAGCAGTTCTTC. Amino acids: CSVEASVSSYNEQFF.

J is TRBJ2-7 and V is TRBV29-1; D gene uncertain. V was shortened by 3 bases and J by 0 bases, with 9 bases between the two germline ends. Germline V gives CDR1 SQVTM, CDR2 ANQGSEA. The CDR3 runs to 13 residues. CDR3 region: CSVEYSTSYEQYF. Written as DNA, the CDR3 is TGCAGCGTTGAGTACAGCACCTCCTACGAGCAGTACTTC.

The genes are TRBV25-1 and TRBJ1-4; TRBD1 agrees at 10 bases. The CDR3 loop spans 15 amino acids. V gave up 4 bases and J gave up 6 bases; unmatched junction bases: 5. Germline-derived CDR1 and CDR2 are MGHDK and SYGVNS. The CDR3 coding sequence is TGTGCCAGCAGTGGGGACAGGGGTTGGGATGAAAAACTGTTTTTT. Translated, it gives CASSGDRGWDEKLFF.

This clone was counted a single time. The chain joins TRBV11-2 to TRBJ2-5; 8 positions agree with TRBD1. The CDR3 spans 17 residues. From germline, CDR1 is SGHAT and CDR2 FQNNGV. V lost 1 base to trimming and J lost 2 bases; unmatched junction nucleotides: 9. This chain's CDR3 is CASSLGYRTGWQETQYF. The CDR3 coding sequence is TGTGCCAGCAGCTTAGGGTACCGGACAGGGTGGCAAGAGACCCAGTACTTC.

The chain has TRBV30 and TRBJ1-3, with 8 bases lining up with TRBD1. The CDR3 contains 15 residues. CDR1 GTSNPN and CDR2 SVGIG come from the germline V gene (reference sequence). Trimming cost V 2 bases and J 8 bases; bases outside gene matches: 11. The CDR3 region is CAWSRAGGFSDTIYF. The CDR3 DNA reads as TGTGCCTGGAGTCGGGCAGGGGGCTTCTCGGACACCATATATTTT.

This clone was observed a handful of times. The chain recombines TRBV12-3 or TRBV12-4 with TRBJ1-4; D not certain. This CDR3 has 12 residues. Trimming took off 8 bases at V and 12 bases at J, with 16 bases between the two ends. The DNA for the CDR3 is TGTGCCAGCGGATCCGCTGTCGGGGAACTGTTTTTT. It encodes CASGSAVGELFF.

This CDR3 reads CASSLVGTSGRVGHHEQFF. CDR3 bases: TGTGCCAGCAGCTTAGTCGGGACTAGCGGGAGAGTGGGTCACCATGAGCAGTTCTTC. The chain is built from TRBV7-2 and TRBJ2-1; TRBD2 agrees at 14 bases. The CDR3 runs 19 residues. Germline-derived CDR1 and CDR2 are SGHTA and FQGNSA. With 1 base clipped from V and 8 bases from J, the junction kept 13 bases outside the gene matches.

V and J are TRBV12-3 or TRBV12-4 and TRBJ2-5; D perhaps matches TRBD1 (6 bases). The CDR3 loop spans 12 amino acids. V shed 4 bases and J shed 3 bases, with 6 bases lying between them. In DNA form, the CDR3 reads TGTGCCAGCAGTTGGACAGAAGAGACCCAGTACTTC. As protein: CASSWTEETQYF.

In this sample, this clone turned up a few times. V is TRBV7-2 and J is TRBJ2-7; 8 nucleotides agree with TRBD1. Germline CDR1 SGHTA, CDR2 FQGNSA. With V trimmed by 2 bases and J by 0 bases, 12 bases remained unmatched. The CDR3 spans 18 residues. The CDR3 DNA sequence: TGTGCCAGCAGCTTAAGGGCCTCCGGGCAGGGGGCCTCCTACGAGCAGTACTTC. Encoded protein: CASSLRASGQGASYEQYF.

The CDR3 loop reads CASTPTGATGELFF. The CDR3 region has the DNA TGTGCCAGCACCCCGACAGGAGCCACCGGGGAGCTGTTTTTT. This rearrangement joins TRBV6-4 to TRBJ2-2, with D possibly matching TRBD1 (6 bases). Germline-derived CDR1 and CDR2 are MRHNA and SNTAGT. CDR3 length: 14 amino acids. The V and J ends lost 7 bases and 4 bases respectively, with 13 bases between them.